This T cell receptor (beta chain) comes out of a study of blood T cells in healthy people across ages (dated by TCRdb to between 2015 and 2016). Describing the broader study: In model experiments, roughly one uniquely barcoded TCR beta cDNA molecule per two T cells was captured by template switching. Donors of different ages were randomly distributed across sequencing lanes to avoid experimental bias. Four age groups were formed from the donors: young (average about 16 years), middle-aged (approximately 41), aged (under 70) and long-lived (82). For two donors (one aged 18 to 29 and one aged 80 or older), the study analyzed two additional independent replicas of 1 million unique cDNA reads from the same blood draw. Using deep sequencing normalized with unique cDNA molecular identifiers, the study measured how TCR beta repertoire diversity changes with age.

The library relied on 5' RACE. Sequencing was carried out with an Illumina HiSeq 2500. A second about 7 to 11 cycle PCR used a sample-barcoded 5' primer and a J-beta primer mix. Each TCR beta cDNA molecule received a unique molecular identifier from a template-switch 5' adaptor carrying 12 random nucleotides. Each sample yielded at least 3 million CDR3-containing paired-end reads. First-strand cDNA was synthesized from all RNA with the Mint cDNA synthesis kit, primed by a TRBC-specific oligonucleotide. All cDNA was treated with uracil-DNA glycosylase and then went through a first 18-cycle PCR with the universal primers M1SS and BC2_uni_R. Under the source paper's analysis protocol: For normalization, 1 million high-quality reads were randomly selected from each sample, with every read carrying a distinct molecular identifier. Reads with shared molecular identifiers were discarded instead of being binned into consensus sequences. CDR3 identification, clonotype clustering and error correction used MiTCR with a Q25 quality threshold and the strictest error-elimination algorithm. A nonparametric unseen species model with Euler transformation was used to estimate a lower bound on total TCR beta diversity. Through fastp at Q25 and MiXCR, TCRdb rebuilt clones from the public reads, retaining in-frame beta chains. Rows merge per CDR3 protein into single entries with the most common DNA and genes. TCRdb's processing, not the study's, gives the V and J calls here. The sample data list some 1.4 million distinct CDR3 sequences, and 42% of these were observed just once. The top ten clonotypes cover 7.9% of the sample.

Study-wide findings and limitations: The long-lived group showed more naive CD4+ T cells, fewer expanded clones and increased TCR diversity than the aged group, suggesting age selection. Total diversity estimates from one million sequenced T cells were considered lower bounds and underestimates. Because profiling used bulk unsorted PBMCs, naive and antigen-experienced compartments could not be compared conclusively. Because donor CMV infection status was unknown, age-related changes in expanded clonotypes were potentially confounded. Observed TCR beta diversity correlated strongly with the percentage of naive T cells measured by flow cytometry. As age increased, observed TCR beta diversity per million T cells dropped in a roughly linear way, and a significant reduction was already evident by age about 40.

The donors were roughly 39 Caucasian individuals from Russia, aged roughly 6 to 100 years, who were systemically healthy. Each donor gave approximately 9.3 milliliters of peripheral blood, collected into EDTA-treated Vacutainer tubes. Ficoll-Paque density-gradient centrifugation was used to isolate PBMCs, with at least 6.5 million per sample. Total RNA was extracted from PBMCs with Trizol reagent, with at least 5 micrograms obtained per sample. For every donor, flow cytometry on a PBMC aliquot measured the percentage of naive CD45RAhigh/CD27high T cells. At the junction V is shortened by 6 bases and J by 11 bases, with 13 bases in between. From the cysteine up to the phenylalanine, the CDR3 has a length of 12 residues. Left in the record is the CDR3 DNA by itself, 36 bases read in frame from the first base. Comments on this clonotype: It has no known antigen specificity. Base-call qualities are not available, and no considerably larger clone is one nucleotide away.

Sequencing input: blood. The receptor was derived from a woman between 18 and 30 years old in good health. The chain is encoded by TRBV12-3 or TRBV12-4 joined to TRBJ1-4; confidence is insufficient to name the D gene. The DNA is TGTGCCAGCAGCCGGAGGGTAGAGAAACTGTTTTTT. Its protein product is CASSRRVEKLFF.